The clone carrying this T cell receptor beta chain was detected many times. The TCR beta CDR3 regions underwent amplification using RNA transcripts as the source. Researchers ran a first-round RT-PCR on the TCR CDR3 using the HTBI primer set. TCRdb called the multiplex PCR reads again in MiXCR, with one record for every CDR3 protein. This sample has about 270,000 distinct CDR3 sequences, with roughly 22% found just once. Criteria for exclusion of patients were uncontrolled infection, other autoimmune disease, pregnancy or lactation. Thyroid ultrasound, orbital computed tomography, clinical symptoms, and serum thyroxine and TRAb underpinned diagnoses. The data derive from a study of T cells in Graves' hyperthyroidism and ophthalmopathy. V lost 1 base and J lost 4, with 7 bases in between. This CDR3 spans 13 amino acids. The V gene's germline CDR1 is KGHSH and CDR2 LQKENI.

Sequencing was carried out using blood. The receptor's source is a man aged 25-40 years with Graves' ophthalmopathy. The rearrangement joins TRBV18 to TRBJ2-5, with a possible D match to TRBD1 (5 bases). CDR3 protein: CASSPRGSETQYF. CDR3 nucleotide sequence: TGTGCCAGCTCACCACGGGGCTCAGAGACCCAGTACTTC.